These T cell receptor beta chains were read from a single sample in a study of T cells expressing NK-cell markers. No DNA is given; TCRdb re-called the 5' RACE reads and lists each CDR3 protein once. The clone table shows 350,000 to 450,000 distinct CDR3 sequences, with the ten largest holding under 6.5%. The sample was blood T cells: a sorted CD56 or NKG2C T cell subset, CD4+ or CD8+ T cells, or bulk PBMC T cells (not recorded which). Every receptor here comes from a man aged 18-69 years in good health. Both conserved end residues are part of each CDR3.

J | V | CDR3
TRBJ1-5 | TRBV20-1 | CSANAGYSNQPQHF
TRBJ2-2 | TRBV10-3 | CAISEWGNTGELFF
TRBJ2-2 | TRBV5-1 | CASSFQNTGELFF
TRBJ2-2 | TRBV11-3 | CASSLVARDRGPQNTGELFF
TRBJ2-2 | TRBV19 | CASSRGDSLSTGELFF
TRBJ2-3 | TRBV27 | CASNRTPQLASTDTQYF
TRBJ2-5 | TRBV6-5 | CASSYSIGSSETQYF
TRBJ2-3 | TRBV7-9 | CASSTRDTPTDTQYF
TRBJ1-4 | TRBV5-8 | CASSPSPGTSDEKLFF
TRBJ2-2 | TRBV3-1 | CASSQFGLAGGSSANTGELFF
TRBJ2-2 | TRBV19 | CASSPQAGFTGELFF
TRBJ2-3 | TRBV5-4 | CASSPTPQLTDTQYF
TRBJ2-2 | TRBV9 | CASSVGPGRGGELFF
TRBJ2-1 | TRBV6-5 | CASSYRGGLSYNEQFF
TRBJ2-5 | TRBV11-2 | CASSEGPTVETQYF
TRBJ2-7 | TRBV11-3 | CASSVVPYEQYF
TRBJ2-2 | TRBV12-3/TRBV12-4 | CASSSMTLATGELFF
TRBJ1-1 | TRBV5-1 | CASSLAGSGTGAFF
TRBJ2-4 | TRBV19 | CASSFGLAKNIQYF
TRBJ1-3 | TRBV12-3/TRBV12-4 | CASSQQVHSGNTIYF
TRBJ2-7 | TRBV12-3/TRBV12-4 | CASSPIESIAYEQYF
TRBJ2-4 | TRBV11-2 | CASSAPKGQENIQYF
TRBJ1-2 | TRBV7-9 | CASSFQGVNYGYTF
TRBJ2-3 | TRBV19 | CASSPGGRLNTQYF
TRBJ2-3 | TRBV5-1 | CASSFSSGGSSVLDTQYF
TRBJ1-1 | TRBV28 | CASRLTETEAFF
TRBJ2-2 | TRBV4-2 | CASSGVGGVGTGELFF
TRBJ1-6 | TRBV5-1 | CASSSKDRGRLDSPLHF
TRBJ2-3 | TRBV7-2 | CASSLQLAGVAYF
TRBJ2-7 | TRBV3-1 | CASSQGQGAREQYF
TRBJ2-1 | TRBV19 | CASTLRGFHNEQFF
TRBJ2-3 | TRBV29-1 | CSVEGDKGQGPDTQYF
TRBJ2-1 | TRBV20-1 | CSAKTIGLAESSYNEQFF
TRBJ2-3 | TRBV6-1 | CASRRDSSLGTDTQYF
TRBJ2-7 | TRBV14 | CASSRKPLDKPYEQYF
TRBJ2-4 | TRBV3-1 | CASSQDVVGLARRSKNIQYF
TRBJ2-1 | TRBV12-5 | CASGPGQGARNEQFF
TRBJ1-1 | TRBV10-3 | CAISGERTSGITEAFF
TRBJ1-6 | TRBV7-9 | CASRYAEAVNSPLHF
TRBJ2-7 | TRBV12-3/TRBV12-4 | CASTRTGTPYEQYF
TRBJ2-1 | TRBV7-3 | CASSTSGEGEQFF
TRBJ1-2 | TRBV7-9 | CASSLAGRHYGYTF
TRBJ2-7 | TRBV6-2/TRBV6-3 | CASQTLYEQYF
TRBJ2-7 | TRBV6-1 | CASRGTTGASYEQYF
TRBJ2-7 | TRBV20-1 | CSAVGQESSYEQYF
TRBJ2-3 | TRBV28 | CASEGVADTQYF
TRBJ2-2 | TRBV5-1 | CASSLVPWTGGQGSGELFF
TRBJ1-1 | TRBV7-9 | CASSLEDLGTEAFF